A single sample is the source of the 7 T cell receptor beta chains below, sequenced in a study of blood T cell repertoires in COVID-19. The table came from immunoSEQ multiplex PCR; TCRdb's copy has only in-frame clones and leaves some out. Among 70,000 to 80,000 clones listed, roughly 90% were seen once. Sequencing used peripheral blood. Source of these receptors: a man older than 75 in a cohort sampled during active COVID-19.

The J gene is TRBJ1-1, the V gene TRBV29-1, with 7 positions matching TRBD1. V lost 5 bases, J lost 5 bases, and 8 bases stayed unmatched. The length of the CDR3 is 13 residues. Germline-derived CDR1 and CDR2 are SQVTM and ANQGSEA. This CDR3 reads CSVQGGGYTEAFF. The CDR3 DNA sequence: TGCAGCGTTCAAGGAGGGGGCTATACTGAAGCTTTCTTT. Filled out from reference TRBV29-1 and TRBJ1-1, the complete variable domain reads SAVISQKPSRDICQRGTSLTIQCQVDSQVTMMFWYRQQPGQSLTLIATANQGSEATYESGFVIDKFPISRPNLTFSTLTVSNMSPEDSSIYLCSVQGGGYTEAFFGQGTRLTVV.

In DNA form, the CDR3 reads TGCGCCAGCAGCCAGTTGTTCAGGACAGGGGGCAACGAGCAGTACTTC. Its translation is CASSQLFRTGGNEQYF. The J gene is TRBJ2-7, the V gene TRBV4-1; 11 bases are shared with TRBD1. This CDR3 comprises 16 residues. Germline V gene data show CDR1 as MGHRA and CDR2 as YSYEKL. J gave up 5 bases and V 3 bases, and 9 bases lay outside the gene matches.

J is TRBJ2-7 and V is TRBV28; 10 nucleotides align to TRBD1. The CDR3 spans 15 residues. Trimming took 2 bases from V and 3 from J; bases not matched to a gene: 4. Germline CDR1 and CDR2: MDHEN and SYDVKM. The CDR3 reads CASSLPGQGFYEQYV. The CDR3 nucleotides are TGTGCCAGCAGTTTACCGGGACAGGGGTTCTACGAGCAGTACGTC.

The chain uses TRBV6-1 and TRBJ1-5; 8 bases are shared with TRBD1. Per the germline V gene, CDR1 is MNHNS and CDR2 is SASEGT. The CDR3 contains 15 residues. J was trimmed by 7 bases and V by 3 bases; bases with no gene match: 8. In DNA form, the CDR3 reads TGTGCCAGCAGTGAGGGAGGGACAGGCGGCCAGCCCCAGCATTTT. Its translation: CASSEGGTGGQPQHF.

The chain has TRBV2 and TRBJ1-5; D is undetermined. The V gene lost 0 bases and the J gene lost 2 bases, with 14 bases spanning the gap. The CDR3 sequence is 17 residues long. The germline V gene encodes CDR1 SNHLY and CDR2 FYNNEI. The DNA of the CDR3 is TGTGCCAGCAGTGAAGCGAGGGCCCTAAGAGGCAATCAGCCCCAGCATTTT. This sequence encodes CASSEARALRGNQPQHF.

The chain has TRBV14 and TRBJ2-5, with TRBD1 matching over 7 bases. CDR1 SGHDN and CDR2 FVKESK come from the germline V gene. This CDR3 has 15 amino acids. V was clipped by 0 bases and J by 1 base; unmatched bases: 2. Here the CDR3 reads CASSQEWDSQETQYF. Written as DNA, the CDR3 is TGTGCCAGCAGCCAAGAATGGGACAGCCAAGAGACCCAGTACTTC.

The rearrangement uses TRBV12-3 or TRBV12-4 and TRBJ1-1; no clear D. Trimming took off 6 bases at V and 11 bases at J, with 13 bases between the two ends. This CDR3 contains 11 residues. The CDR3 nucleotides read TGTGCCAGCAGCCGGACGGAGGTTGCTTTCTTT. It codes for CASSRTEVAFF.